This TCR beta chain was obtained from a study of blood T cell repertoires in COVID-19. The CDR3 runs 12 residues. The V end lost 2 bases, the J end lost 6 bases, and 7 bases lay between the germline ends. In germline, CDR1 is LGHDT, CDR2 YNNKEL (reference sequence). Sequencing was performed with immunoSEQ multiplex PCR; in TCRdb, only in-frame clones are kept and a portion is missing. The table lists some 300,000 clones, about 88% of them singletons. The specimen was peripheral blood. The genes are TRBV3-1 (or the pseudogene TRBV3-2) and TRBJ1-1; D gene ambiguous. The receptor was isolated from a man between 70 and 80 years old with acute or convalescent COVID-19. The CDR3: CASSQTEAEAFF. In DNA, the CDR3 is TGTGCCAGCAGCCAAACGGAGGCTGAAGCTTTCTTT.